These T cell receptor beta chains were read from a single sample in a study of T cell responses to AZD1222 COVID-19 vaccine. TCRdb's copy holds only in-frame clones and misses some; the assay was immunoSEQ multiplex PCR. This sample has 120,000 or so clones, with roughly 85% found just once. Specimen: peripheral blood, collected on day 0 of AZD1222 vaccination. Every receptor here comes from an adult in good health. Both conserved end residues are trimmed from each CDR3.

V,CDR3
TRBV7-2,ASSPNMFGTGKNIQY
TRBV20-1,SASHTSGTYGYT
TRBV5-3,ARSLGEEVLKDEQF
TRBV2,ASSEVGGTYNSPLH
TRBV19,ASRLGGQEGNYGYT
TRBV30,AWGTVSYEQY
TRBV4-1,ASSQGLAGAHGGTQY
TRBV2,ASSYDRAEETQY
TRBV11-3,ASSPGTSGRASHEQF
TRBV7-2,ASSFPDYDNEQF
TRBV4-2,ASSQVNQPQH
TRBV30,AWGGHLNTEAF
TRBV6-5,ASRTGTGGVYEQY
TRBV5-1,ASSSQETQY
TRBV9,ASSASWDTEAF
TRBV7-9,ASSPGPSYGYT
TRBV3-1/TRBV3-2,ASSRTGAKYYEQY
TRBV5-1,ASSLMVETDTQY
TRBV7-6,ASSLGAGATYEQY
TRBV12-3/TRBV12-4,ASSFPPRPQH
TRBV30,AWSVQFATNEKLF
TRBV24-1,ATSDPRTPGSQETQY
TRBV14,ASSQGQLNYEQF
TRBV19,ASSFPQERYGYT
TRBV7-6,ASSFQVSGDTGELF
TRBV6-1,ASSEYSGQGYEQY
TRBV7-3,ASSSGGAAASF
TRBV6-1,ASSEAREAF
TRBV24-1,ATSDERNTGELF
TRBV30,AWSVRLGAASPLH
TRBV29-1,SVHRGENTEAF
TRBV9,ASSPLREGLGEQF
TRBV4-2,ASSRRGEGLDEQY
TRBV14,ASSYGQGATEAF
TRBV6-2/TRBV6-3,ASSDDWNTEAF
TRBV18,ASSERGGEQY
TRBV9,ASTPRAGLAGSYEQY